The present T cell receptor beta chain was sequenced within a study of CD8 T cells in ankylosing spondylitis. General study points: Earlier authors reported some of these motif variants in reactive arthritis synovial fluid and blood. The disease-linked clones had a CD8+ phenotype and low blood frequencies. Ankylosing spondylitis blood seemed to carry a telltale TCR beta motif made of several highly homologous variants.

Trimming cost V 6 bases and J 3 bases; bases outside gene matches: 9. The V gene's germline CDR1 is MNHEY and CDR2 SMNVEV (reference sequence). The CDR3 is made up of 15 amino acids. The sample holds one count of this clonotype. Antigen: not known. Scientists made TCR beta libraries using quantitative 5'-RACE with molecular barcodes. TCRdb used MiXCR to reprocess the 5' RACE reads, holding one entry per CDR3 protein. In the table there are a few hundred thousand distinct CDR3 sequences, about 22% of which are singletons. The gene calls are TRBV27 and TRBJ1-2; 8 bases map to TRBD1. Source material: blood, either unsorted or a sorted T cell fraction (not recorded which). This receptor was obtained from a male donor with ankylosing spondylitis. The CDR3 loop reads CASRSGQGIYYGYTF. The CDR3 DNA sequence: TGTGCCAGCAGGTCCGGACAGGGAATTTACTATGGCTACACCTTC.